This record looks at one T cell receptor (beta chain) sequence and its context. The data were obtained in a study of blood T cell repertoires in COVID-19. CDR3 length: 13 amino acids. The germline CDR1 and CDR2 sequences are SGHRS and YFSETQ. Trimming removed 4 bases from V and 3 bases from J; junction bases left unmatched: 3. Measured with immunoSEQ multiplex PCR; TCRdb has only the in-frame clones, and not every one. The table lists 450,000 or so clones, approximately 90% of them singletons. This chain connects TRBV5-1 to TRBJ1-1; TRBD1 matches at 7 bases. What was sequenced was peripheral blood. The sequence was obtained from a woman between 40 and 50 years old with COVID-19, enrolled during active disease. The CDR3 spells CASSRGQDTEAFF. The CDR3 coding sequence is TGCGCCAGCAGCAGGGGGCAAGACACTGAAGCTTTCTTT.